The 2 T cell receptor beta chains reported below all come from one sample, sequenced in a study of T cells in localized non-small cell lung cancer. Clones were sequenced by immunoSEQ multiplex PCR, and TCRdb holds only the in-frame ones, with some missing. The sample has 23,000 or so clones, 92% seen once; the top ten hold roughly 15%. Sequencing used peripheral blood, obtained before any cancer treatment. The source of these receptors is a man between 35 and 75 years old with stage III squamous cell lung carcinoma.

This chain joins TRBV10-2 and TRBJ1-2, with unresolved D. The CDR3 is 13 amino acids. Germline CDR1 and CDR2: WSHSY and SAAADI. Trimming took 0 bases from V and 6 from J, leaving 8 bases between them. The CDR3, as DNA: TGCGCCAGCAGTGAGTCGAGGTGGGATGGCTACACCTTC. Protein sequence: CASSESRWDGYTF.

This clone was observed once. The rearrangement joins TRBV7-9 to TRBJ2-3; D may be TRBD2 (5 bases). In germline, CDR1 is SEHNR, CDR2 FQNEAQ (reference sequence). This CDR3 contains 15 residues. V gave up 1 base and J gave up 2 bases, with 10 bases separating them. CDR3 sequence reads: CASSLVSGSTDTQYF. CDR3 sequence (DNA): TGTGCCAGCAGCTTAGTAAGCGGATCCACAGATACGCAGTATTTT.